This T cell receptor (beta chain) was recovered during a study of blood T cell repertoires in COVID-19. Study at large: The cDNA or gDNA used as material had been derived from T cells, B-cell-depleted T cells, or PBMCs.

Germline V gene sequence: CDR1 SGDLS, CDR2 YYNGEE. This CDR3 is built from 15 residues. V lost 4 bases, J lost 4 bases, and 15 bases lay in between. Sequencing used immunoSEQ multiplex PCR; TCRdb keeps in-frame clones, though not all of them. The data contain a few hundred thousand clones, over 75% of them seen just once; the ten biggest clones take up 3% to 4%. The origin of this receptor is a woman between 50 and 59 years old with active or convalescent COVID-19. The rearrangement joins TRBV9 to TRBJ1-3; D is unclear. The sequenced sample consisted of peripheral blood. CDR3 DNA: TGTGCCAGCAGCCCCTCGGGGTCCTACGGAAACACCATATATTTT. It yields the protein CASSPSGSYGNTIYF.